This TCR beta chain was identified during a study of T cells in Graves' hyperthyroidism and ophthalmopathy. The TCR beta CDR3 regions underwent amplification using RNA transcripts as the source. HTBI primers drove first-round RT-PCR of the TCR CDR3. From the multiplex PCR reads, TCRdb called clonotypes with MiXCR, one entry per CDR3 protein. The table has approximately 560,000 distinct CDR3 sequences, 15% to 18% seen once. Unmatched junction bases numbered 13, after V lost 3 bases and J lost 6 bases. The length of the CDR3 is 16 residues. Germline-derived CDR1 and CDR2 are DFQATT and SNEGSKA (reference sequence). Absence of ophthalmopathy progression within 18 months defined stable Graves' hyperthyroidism.

This rearrangement joins TRBV20-1 to TRBJ2-1, with 8 bases that match TRBD2. This sequence was found in a woman aged 25 to 39 with Graves' hyperthyroidism. Sequencing used blood. CDR3 sequence reads: CSASTVDGRATNEQFF. The CDR3 bases are TGCAGTGCTAGTACCGTTGACGGGAGGGCCACCAATGAGCAGTTCTTC.